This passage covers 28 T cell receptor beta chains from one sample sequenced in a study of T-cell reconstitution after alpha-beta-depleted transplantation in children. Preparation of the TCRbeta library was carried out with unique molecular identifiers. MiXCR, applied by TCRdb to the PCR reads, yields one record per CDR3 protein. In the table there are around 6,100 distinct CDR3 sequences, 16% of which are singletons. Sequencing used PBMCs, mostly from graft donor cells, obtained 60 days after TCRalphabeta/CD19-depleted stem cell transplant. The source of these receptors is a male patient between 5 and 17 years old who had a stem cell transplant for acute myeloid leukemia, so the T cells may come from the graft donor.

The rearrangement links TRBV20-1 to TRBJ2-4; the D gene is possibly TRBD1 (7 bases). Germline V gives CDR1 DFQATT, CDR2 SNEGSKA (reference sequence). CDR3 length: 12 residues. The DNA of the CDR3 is TGCAGCCCCAGGGGGGATAAAAACATTCAGTACTTC. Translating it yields CSPRGDKNIQYF.

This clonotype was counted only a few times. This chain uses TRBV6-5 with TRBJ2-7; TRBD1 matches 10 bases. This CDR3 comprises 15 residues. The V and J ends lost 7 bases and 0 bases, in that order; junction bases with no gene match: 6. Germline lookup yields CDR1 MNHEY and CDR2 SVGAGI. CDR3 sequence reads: CASTQDRGPSYEQYF. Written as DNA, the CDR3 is TGTGCCAGCACCCAAGACAGGGGGCCCTCCTACGAGCAGTACTTC.

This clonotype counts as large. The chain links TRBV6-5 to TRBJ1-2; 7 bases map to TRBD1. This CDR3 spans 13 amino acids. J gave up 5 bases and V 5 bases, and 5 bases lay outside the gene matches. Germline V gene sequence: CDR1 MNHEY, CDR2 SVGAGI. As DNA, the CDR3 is TGTGCCAGCAGTAGAGGACAGGTGTATGGCTACACCTTC. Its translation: CASSRGQVYGYTF.

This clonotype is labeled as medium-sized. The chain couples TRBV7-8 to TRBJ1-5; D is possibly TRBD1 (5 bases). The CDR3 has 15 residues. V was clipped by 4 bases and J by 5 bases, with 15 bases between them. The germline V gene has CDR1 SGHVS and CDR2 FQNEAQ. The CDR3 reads CASSSSGGGDQPQHF. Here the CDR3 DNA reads TGTGCCAGCAGCTCTAGCGGGGGTGGCGATCAGCCCCAGCATTTT.

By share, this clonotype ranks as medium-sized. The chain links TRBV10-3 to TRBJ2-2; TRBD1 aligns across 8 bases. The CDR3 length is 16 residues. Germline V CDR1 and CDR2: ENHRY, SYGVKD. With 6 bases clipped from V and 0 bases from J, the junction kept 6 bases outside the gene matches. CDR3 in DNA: TGTGCCATCAGCGAGACAGGGGCGTCGAACACCGGGGAGCTGTTTTTT. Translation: CAISETGASNTGELFF.

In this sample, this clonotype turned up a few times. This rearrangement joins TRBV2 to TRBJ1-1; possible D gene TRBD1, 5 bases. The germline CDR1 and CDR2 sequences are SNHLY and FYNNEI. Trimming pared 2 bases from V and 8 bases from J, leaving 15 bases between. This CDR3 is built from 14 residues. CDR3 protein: CASSEIVRGTEAFF. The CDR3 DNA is TGTGCCAGCAGTGAAATCGTGAGGGGCACCGAAGCTTTCTTT. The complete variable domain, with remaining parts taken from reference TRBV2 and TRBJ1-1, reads EPEVTQTPSHQVTQMGQEVILRCVPISNHLYFYWYRQILGQKVEFLVSFYNNEISEKSEIFDDQFSVERPDGSNFTLKIRSTKLEDSAMYFCASSEIVRGTEAFFGQGTRLTVV.

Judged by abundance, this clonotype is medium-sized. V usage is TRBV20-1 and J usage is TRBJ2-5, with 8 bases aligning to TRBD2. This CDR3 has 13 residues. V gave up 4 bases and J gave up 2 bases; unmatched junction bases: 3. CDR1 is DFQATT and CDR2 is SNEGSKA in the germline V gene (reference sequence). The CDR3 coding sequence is TGCAGTGCTATTAGCGGGGCGCAAGAGACCCAGTACTTC. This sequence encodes CSAISGAQETQYF.

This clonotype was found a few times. Here the CDR3 reads CASSFGTSGGAVQTQYF. The CDR3 region has the DNA TGTGCCAGCAGCTTCGGGACTAGCGGGGGGGCCGTTCAGACCCAGTACTTC. V is TRBV7-8 and J is TRBJ2-5, with 16 positions matching TRBD2. Germline V gives CDR1 SGHVS, CDR2 FQNEAQ. Trimming took 3 bases from V and 6 from J; bases not matched to a gene: 7. This CDR3 spans 17 amino acids.

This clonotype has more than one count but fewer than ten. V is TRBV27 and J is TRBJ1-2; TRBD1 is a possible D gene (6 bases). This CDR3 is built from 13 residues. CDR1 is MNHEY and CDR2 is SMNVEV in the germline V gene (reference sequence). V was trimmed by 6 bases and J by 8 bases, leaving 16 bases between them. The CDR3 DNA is TGTGCCAGCAGGGGCGGGACACCACGGGGCTACACCTTC. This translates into CASRGGTPRGYTF.

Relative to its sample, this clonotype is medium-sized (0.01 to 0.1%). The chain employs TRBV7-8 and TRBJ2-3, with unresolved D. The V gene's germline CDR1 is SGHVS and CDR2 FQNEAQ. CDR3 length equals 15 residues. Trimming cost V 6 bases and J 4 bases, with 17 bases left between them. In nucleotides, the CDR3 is TGTGCCAGCAGTTCCTTCGTGCGGCGTCCAGATACGCAGTATTTT. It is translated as CASSSFVRRPDTQYF.

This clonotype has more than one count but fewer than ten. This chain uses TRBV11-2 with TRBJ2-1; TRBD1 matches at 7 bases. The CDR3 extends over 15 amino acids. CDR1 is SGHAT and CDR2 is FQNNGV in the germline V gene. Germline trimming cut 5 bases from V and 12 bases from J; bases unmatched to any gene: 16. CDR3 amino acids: CASSTRTGSALGQFF. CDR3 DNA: TGTGCCAGCAGCACCCGGACAGGTAGCGCCCTCGGGCAGTTCTTC.

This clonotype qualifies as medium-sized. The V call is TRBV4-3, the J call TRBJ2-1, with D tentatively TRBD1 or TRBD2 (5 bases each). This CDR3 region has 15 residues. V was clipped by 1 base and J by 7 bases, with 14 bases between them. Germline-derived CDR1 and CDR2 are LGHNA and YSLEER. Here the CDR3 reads CASSQGQGWGNEQFF. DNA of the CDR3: TGCGCCAGCAGCCAAGGGCAAGGGTGGGGGAATGAGCAGTTCTTC.

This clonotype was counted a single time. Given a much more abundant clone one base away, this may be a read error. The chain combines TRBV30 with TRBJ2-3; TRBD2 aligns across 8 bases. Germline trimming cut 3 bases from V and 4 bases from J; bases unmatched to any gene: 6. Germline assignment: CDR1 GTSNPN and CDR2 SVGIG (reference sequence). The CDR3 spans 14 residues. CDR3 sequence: CAWRRTSRADTQYF. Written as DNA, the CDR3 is TGTGCCTGGAGAAGGACTAGCAGGGCAGATACGCAGTATTTT.

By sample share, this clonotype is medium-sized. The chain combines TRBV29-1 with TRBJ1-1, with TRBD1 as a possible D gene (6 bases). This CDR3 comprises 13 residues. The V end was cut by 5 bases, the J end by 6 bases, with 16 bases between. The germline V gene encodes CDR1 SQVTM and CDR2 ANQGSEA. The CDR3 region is CSVQHRVKAEAFF. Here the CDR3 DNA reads TGCAGCGTTCAACACAGGGTCAAGGCTGAAGCTTTCTTT.

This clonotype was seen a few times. In DNA form, the CDR3 reads TGCAGTGCGAAACGCCGGGACTCTTTACAATGGGAGCAGTTCTTC. Translating it yields CSAKRRDSLQWEQFF. The rearrangement uses TRBV20-1 and TRBJ2-1; the D gene is possibly TRBD2 (6 bases). The length of the CDR3 is 15 residues. The V end lost 6 bases, the J end lost 10 bases, and 25 bases lay between the germline ends. Germline values: CDR1 DFQATT, CDR2 SNEGSKA (reference sequence).

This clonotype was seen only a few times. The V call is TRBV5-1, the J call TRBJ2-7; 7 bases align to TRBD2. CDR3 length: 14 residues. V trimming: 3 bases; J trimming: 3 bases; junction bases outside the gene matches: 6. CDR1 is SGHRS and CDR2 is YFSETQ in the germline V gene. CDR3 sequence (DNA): TGCGCCAGCAGCTGGAGGGAGGGTTTCTACGAGCAGTACTTC. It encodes CASSWREGFYEQYF.

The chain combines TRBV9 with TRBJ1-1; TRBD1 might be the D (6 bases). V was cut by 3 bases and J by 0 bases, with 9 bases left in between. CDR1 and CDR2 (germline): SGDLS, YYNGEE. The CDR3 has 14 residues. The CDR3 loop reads CASSGGQLNTEAFF. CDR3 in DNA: TGTGCCAGCAGCGGCGGACAGTTGAACACTGAAGCTTTCTTT.

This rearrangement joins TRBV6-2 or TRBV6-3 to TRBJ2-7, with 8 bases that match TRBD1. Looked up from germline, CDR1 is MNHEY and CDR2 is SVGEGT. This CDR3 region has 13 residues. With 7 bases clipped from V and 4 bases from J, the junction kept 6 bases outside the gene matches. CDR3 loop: CASTSRGPYEQYF. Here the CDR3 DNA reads TGTGCCAGCACCAGCAGGGGGCCATACGAGCAGTACTTC.

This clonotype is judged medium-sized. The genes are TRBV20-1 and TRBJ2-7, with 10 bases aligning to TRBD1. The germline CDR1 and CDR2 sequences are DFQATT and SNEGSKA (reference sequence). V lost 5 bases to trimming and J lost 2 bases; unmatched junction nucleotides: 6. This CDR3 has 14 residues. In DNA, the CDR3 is TGCAGTGCTGAGGACAGGGGGTCAGCCTACGAGCAGTACTTC. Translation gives CSAEDRGSAYEQYF.

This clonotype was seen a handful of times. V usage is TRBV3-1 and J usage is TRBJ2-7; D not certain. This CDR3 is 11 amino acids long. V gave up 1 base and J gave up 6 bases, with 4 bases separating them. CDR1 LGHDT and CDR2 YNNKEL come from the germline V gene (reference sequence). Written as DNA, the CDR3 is TGTGCCAGCAGCCAAGTCGGCGAGCAGTACTTC. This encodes CASSQVGEQYF.

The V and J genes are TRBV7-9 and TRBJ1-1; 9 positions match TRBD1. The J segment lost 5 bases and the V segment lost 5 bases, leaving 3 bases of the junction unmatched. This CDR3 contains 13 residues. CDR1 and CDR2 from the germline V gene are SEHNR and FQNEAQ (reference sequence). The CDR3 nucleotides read TGTGCCAGCAGCACAGGGGGCACGACTGAAGCTTTCTTT. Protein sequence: CASSTGGTTEAFF.

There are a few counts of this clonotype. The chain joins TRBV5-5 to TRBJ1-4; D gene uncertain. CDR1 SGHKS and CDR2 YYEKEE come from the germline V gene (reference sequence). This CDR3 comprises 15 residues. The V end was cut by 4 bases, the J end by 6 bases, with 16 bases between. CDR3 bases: TGTGCCAGCAGCACGCGGCGGGTAGTGGATGAAAAACTGTTTTTT. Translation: CASSTRRVVDEKLFF.

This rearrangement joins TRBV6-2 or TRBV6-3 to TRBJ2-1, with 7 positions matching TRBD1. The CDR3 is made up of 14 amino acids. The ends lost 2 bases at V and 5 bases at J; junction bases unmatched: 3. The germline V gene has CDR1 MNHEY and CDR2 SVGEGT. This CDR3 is CASSYQGQHNEQFF. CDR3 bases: TGTGCCAGCAGTTACCAGGGACAGCACAATGAGCAGTTCTTC.

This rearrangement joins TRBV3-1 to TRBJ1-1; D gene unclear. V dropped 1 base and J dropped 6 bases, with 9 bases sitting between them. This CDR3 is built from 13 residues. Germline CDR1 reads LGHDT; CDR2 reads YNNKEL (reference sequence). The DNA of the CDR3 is TGTGCCAGCAGCCAAGCCTCCGACTCTGAAGCTTTCTTT. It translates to CASSQASDSEAFF.

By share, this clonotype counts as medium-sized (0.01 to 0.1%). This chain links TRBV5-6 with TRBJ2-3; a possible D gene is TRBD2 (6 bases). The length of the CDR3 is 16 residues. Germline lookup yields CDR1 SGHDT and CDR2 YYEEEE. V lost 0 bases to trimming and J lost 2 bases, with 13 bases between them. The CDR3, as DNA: TGTGCCAGCAGCTTGGATAGCGGTCGCTTCACAGATACGCAGTATTTT. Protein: CASSLDSGRFTDTQYF.

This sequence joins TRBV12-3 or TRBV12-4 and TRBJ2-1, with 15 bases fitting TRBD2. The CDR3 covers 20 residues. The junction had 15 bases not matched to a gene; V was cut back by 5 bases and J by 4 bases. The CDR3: CASSPRETGTSGRIYNEQFF. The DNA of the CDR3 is TGTGCCAGCAGTCCCAGGGAGACCGGGACTAGCGGGAGGATTTACAATGAGCAGTTCTTC.

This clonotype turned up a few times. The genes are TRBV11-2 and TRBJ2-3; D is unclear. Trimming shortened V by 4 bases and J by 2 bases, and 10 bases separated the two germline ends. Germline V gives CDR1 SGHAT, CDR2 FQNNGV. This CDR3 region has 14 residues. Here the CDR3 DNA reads TGTGCCAGCAGCTACAACTCTGACACAGATACGCAGTATTTT. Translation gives CASSYNSDTDTQYF.

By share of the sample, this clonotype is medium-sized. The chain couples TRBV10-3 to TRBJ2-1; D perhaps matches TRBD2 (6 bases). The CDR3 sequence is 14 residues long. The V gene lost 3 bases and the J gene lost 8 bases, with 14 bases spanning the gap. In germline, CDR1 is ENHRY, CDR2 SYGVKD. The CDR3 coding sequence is TGTGCCATCAGTGAAGACGGGAGCGTTGATGAGCAGTTCTTC. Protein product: CAISEDGSVDEQFF.